This paragraph covers one T cell receptor (beta chain) sequence. Only a few counts were recorded for this clonotype. No base-level quality is on record; no much larger clone is a single base apart. The sample's treatment or condition label is to be understood as: live attenuated yellow fever vaccine strain. PBMCs were isolated from peripheral blood using a standard Ficoll-Paque protocol. For sorted memory subsets, RNA extraction was done with the RNeasy Micro Kit. The CDR1 and CDR2 encoded by the germline V gene (reference sequence) are LGHDT and YNNKEL. Trimming accounts for 4 bases at V and 5 bases at J, while the number of junction bases matched to no gene is 6. Counted from cysteine to phenylalanine, this CDR3 has 15 amino acids. Only the CDR3 DNA stays, 45 bases, in frame from base 1. Sequencing used an Illumina NovaSeq 6000. TCR cDNA was synthesized by 5'RACE template switching, through which a universal primer site and unique molecular identifiers were introduced. Priming for cDNA synthesis came from both the TCR alpha and TCR beta constant segments. Libraries were amplified in two PCR steps, with sample barcodes and sequencing adapters added in the second step. Sequencing of libraries was performed on Illumina HiSeq 2500 (2x100 bp) or NovaSeq (2x150 bp). Under the source paper's analysis protocol: Demultiplexing of reads and collapsing into UMI consensus sequences were performed with MIGEC, and V(D)J alignment was carried out with MiXCR. Clonotypes responding to the vaccine were identified with edgeR on replicate PBMC samples, with the criteria of FDR below 0.01 and a log2 fold change above 5 up to day 15. Bulk clonotypes were assigned CD4 or CD8 identity according to which sequenced CD4 or CD8 repertoire held them at higher abundance. Clonotype frequencies in memory subsets were weighted by FACS-sorted cell numbers to estimate each clone's distribution across memory phenotypes. In TCRdb, the public reads were trimmed at Q25 with fastp and aligned with MiXCR, with productive beta chains retained. Rows with one shared CDR3 protein collapse into an entry with the most common genes and DNA. These V and J calls originate from TCRdb's pipeline instead of the authors' own analysis. The sample includes around 25,000 distinct CDR3 sequences, with 4.5% observed a single time. The top ten constitute around two fifths of the sample.

This sample was included in a study of T cells after yellow fever vaccination (dated by TCRdb to between 2017 and 2020). Concerning the study at large: Using CD3, CD45RA, CCR7 and CD95 staining, memory subsets (EM, EMRA, CM and Tscm) were sorted on a BD FACS Aria III. To follow T-cell clones before and after primary and booster YFV17D yellow fever vaccination, bulk TCR alpha and beta repertoires were sequenced over time. The SMART-Seq v4 Ultra Low Input RNA kit was used to prepare libraries from fractions with low cell numbers. Sorting of memory subsets took place on days 0, 15 and 45 and at 18 months after primary vaccination, as well as on days 0, 15 and 45 after the 30-year booster. Blood was collected at multiple timepoints before and after primary and secondary immunization, and bulk PBMC replicates and cell subsets were isolated. Two healthy male donors made up the cohort, one aged 18 to 29 years and the other aged 30 to 40 years.

Overall study outcomes, separate from this receptor: On day 0, almost all vaccine-responding clonotypes were found to be below detection in the sorted memory subsets. Only a couple of donors were included in the study, so the extent to which the findings can be generalized is limited. Computational filtering was needed because FACS-sorted repertoires could contain abundant contaminating clonotypes from the bulk population. A small fraction of clonotypes appeared in both the CD4 and CD8 compartments, likely as a result of convergent recombination. After the booster, most of the clones that had expanded following primary vaccination were detected again (roughly 97% of CD4 and roughly 90% of CD8), which suggests that memory was broadly maintained. The secondary T-cell response was found to be weaker but faster than the primary response, with a peak reached on day 5 rather than on day 15.

The receptor was derived from a young man who received the YFV17D yellow fever vaccine. Rearrangement joined TRBV3-1 to TRBJ1-5; 9 central bases correspond to TRBD1. The specimen comprised PBMCs, either bulk or a sorted T-cell subset (CD4+, CD8+, memory, or dextramer-sorted; not recorded which), sampled on the day of the yellow fever booster vaccination. The CDR3 sequence is CASSPTGTGYQPQHF. The nucleotide sequence is given as TGTGCCAGCAGCCCAACCGGGACAGGGTATCAGCCCCAGCATTTT.